Reported below is one T cell receptor beta chain. Repertoires were generated with immunoSEQ multiplex PCR, while TCRdb's copy carries only in-frame clones and drops some. In the table there are 300,000 to 450,000 clones, over 85% of which are singletons. Germline V gives CDR1 SGHVS, CDR2 FQNEAQ. This CDR3 region has 15 residues. V lost 1 base to trimming and J lost 2 bases; unmatched junction nucleotides: 2. A Seattle source enrolled patients during active infection and followed them longitudinally. The data are from a study of blood T cell repertoires in COVID-19. At the level of the study: Researchers got acute and convalescent COVID-19 samples from the United States, Italy and Spain. T cells, B-cell-depleted T cells, or PBMCs provided the cDNA or gDNA that served as material.

This receptor was taken from a woman in her fifties or sixties with COVID-19, enrolled during active disease. The rearrangement links TRBV7-8 to TRBJ2-1; 7 bases agree with TRBD1. The sequenced sample was peripheral blood. CDR3 amino acids: CASSLVGTAYNEQFF. CDR3 nucleotide sequence: TGTGCCAGCAGCTTAGTTGGGACAGCCTACAATGAGCAGTTCTTC.